This T cell receptor (beta chain) was sequenced for a study of T cells in Graves' hyperthyroidism and ophthalmopathy. Study-wide results and limits: Most clonotypes that expanded in the thyroid above 0.001 also showed up in blood.

Germline loops: CDR1 SGHRS, CDR2 YFSETQ. The CDR3 covers 14 residues. V shed 5 bases, J shed 5 bases, and the junction held 6 bases outside the gene matches. The investigators amplified TCR beta CDR3 regions from RNA transcripts. HTBI primers were used for first-round RT-PCR of the TCR CDR3. TCRdb itself ran the multiplex PCR reads through MiXCR, one entry per CDR3 protein. The sample gives some 760,000 distinct CDR3 sequences, approximately 14% of which show up once; roughly 10% is in the top ten. As concerns this clonotype: Its antigen is still unknown.

No ophthalmopathy progression within 18 months constituted stable Graves' hyperthyroidism. This sample holds PBMCs from about 10 ml fresh peripheral blood. Sample: blood. J is TRBJ2-5 and V is TRBV5-1, with 10 bases aligning to TRBD1. This clonotype originated in a woman between 18 and 30 years old with Graves' hyperthyroidism. For the CDR3, the DNA is TGCGCCAGCAGAGGGACAGGGGCTGCGGAGACCCAGTACTTC. Translating gives CASRGTGAAETQYF.